The count of the clone carrying this TCR beta chain is one. Its specificity is unknown. This record belongs to a study of shared clonotypes between healthy human individuals. The authors ran the assay at deep level. Only in-frame clones appear in the TCRdb table, and some are missing; sequencing was by immunoSEQ multiplex PCR. The sample consists of 2 million to 2.5 million clones, 80% to 95% of them appearing once. The study's findings and limits: Large depth notwithstanding, sorted-subset sequencing proved incomplete by rarefaction.

Trimming cost V 4 bases and J 0 bases; bases outside gene matches: 12. This CDR3 comprises 19 residues. Per germline, CDR1 MDHEN and CDR2 SYDVKM. Sequenced material: naive CD4+ T cells from PBMCs. Subset in this sample: CD45RA+ positively selected. The rearrangement joins TRBV28 to TRBJ1-5; 10 nucleotides line up with TRBD1. This receptor was taken from a man younger than 30 in good health. Some clones in this sample may be carry-over from other donors' samples. DNA of the CDR3: TGTGCCAGCAGTTCGATTACGGGACAGGGGCCCTATAGCAATCAGCCCCAGCATTTT. Translated, it gives CASSSITGQGPYSNQPQHF.